A single sample gave rise to the 10 T cell receptor beta chains below, sequenced in a study of control samples from healthy donors and cancer patients. Assay used: immunoSEQ multiplex PCR; TCRdb lists only in-frame clones, some missing. Here the sample spans about 90,000 clones, over 75% being singletons. Material for sequencing was blood. The receptors were gathered from a woman aged 18-29 years in good health.

The chain joins TRBV2 to TRBJ2-3; no reliable D call. Germline-derived CDR1 and CDR2 are SNHLY and FYNNEI. V was trimmed by 6 bases and J by 0 bases, leaving 13 bases between them. This CDR3 contains 15 residues. The CDR3 is CASSTYDPSTDTQYF. For the CDR3, the DNA is TGTGCCAGCAGCACCTACGACCCTAGCACAGATACGCAGTATTTT. Variable domain in full (rest from reference TRBV2 and TRBJ2-3): EPEVTQTPSHQVTQMGQEVILRCVPISNHLYFYWYRQILGQKVEFLVSFYNNEISEKSEIFDDQFSVERPDGSNFTLKIRSTKLEDSAMYFCASSTYDPSTDTQYFGPGTRLTVL.

V is TRBV6-4 and J is TRBJ1-2; possible D gene TRBD1, 6 bases. Trimming left V 0 bases short and J 4 bases short, with 9 bases between. There are 14 residues in the CDR3. From germline, CDR1 is MRHNA and CDR2 SNTAGT. The CDR3 here is CASSDSARGYGYTF. CDR3 coding DNA: TGTGCCAGCAGTGACTCCGCCAGGGGCTATGGCTACACCTTC.

The rearrangement joins TRBV28 to TRBJ1-4; 9 nucleotides align to TRBD1. V shed 2 bases and J 4 bases; nucleotides not matched to a gene: 11. This CDR3 contains 18 residues. Germline V CDR1 and CDR2: MDHEN, SYDVKM. This CDR3 is CASSLVGTGKSNNEKLFF. The CDR3 nucleotides are TGTGCCAGCAGTTTAGTCGGGACAGGGAAAAGTAATAATGAAAAACTGTTTTTT. The full variable domain, in which reference TRBV28 and TRBJ1-4 provide the parts outside the CDR3, is DVKVTQSSRYLVKRTGEKVFLECVQDMDHENMFWYRQDPGLGLRLIYFSYDVKMKEKGDIPEGYSVSREKKERFSLILESASTNQTSMYLCASSLVGTGKSNNEKLFFGSGTQLSVL.

This clone was observed a single time. This sequence joins TRBV15 and TRBJ2-7, with D unclear. V was cut by 1 base and J by 3 bases, with 7 bases left in between. The CDR3 sequence is 13 residues long. Germline V gene sequence: CDR1 LNHNV, CDR2 YYDKDF (reference sequence). CDR3 in DNA: TGTGCCACCAGCAGAGCTGACTTCTACGAGCAGTACTTC. Translated: CATSRADFYEQYF.

The genes are TRBV7-9 and TRBJ2-1; the D gene is possibly TRBD1 (5 bases). This CDR3 has 13 amino acids. V lost 11 bases and J lost 0, with 11 bases in between. Germline CDR1 SEHNR, CDR2 FQNEAQ (reference sequence). The CDR3 sequence is CAGGRGSYNEQFF. CDR3 DNA: TGTGCCGGTGGAAGGGGCTCCTACAATGAGCAGTTCTTC.

The rearrangement joins TRBV4-1 to TRBJ1-4; D remains ambiguous. The length of the CDR3 is 12 residues. The ends were cut back, 1 base at V and 12 bases at J, with 9 bases in the middle. Looked up from germline, CDR1 is MGHRA and CDR2 is YSYEKL. The chain's CDR3 is CASSQGRGELFF. The CDR3, as DNA: TGCGCCAGCAGCCAAGGGCGCGGTGAACTGTTTTTT.

The chain uses TRBV6-5 and TRBJ2-2, with no clear D. V dropped 0 bases and J dropped 0 bases, with 8 bases sitting between them. The germline CDR1 and CDR2 sequences are MNHEY and SVGAGI. This CDR3 region has 16 residues. In DNA form, the CDR3 reads TGTGCCAGCAGTTACTCGACACCCTCGAACACCGGGGAGCTGTTTTTT. Encoded protein: CASSYSTPSNTGELFF.

The V and J genes are TRBV7-3 and TRBJ2-5; D is undetermined. Germline CDR1 is SGHTA and CDR2 is FQGTGA. Between the trimmed V and J ends, which lost 5 bases and 2 bases, there was a span of 9 bases. This CDR3 is built from 13 residues. CDR3 nucleotides: TGTGCCAGCAGCCCGGGCCCGCAAGAGACCCAGTACTTC. This gives the protein CASSPGPQETQYF. The full variable domain, with the rest looked up from reference TRBV7-3 and TRBJ2-5, is GAGVSQTPSNKVTEKGKYVELRCDPISGHTALYWYRQSLGQGPEFLIYFQGTGAADDSGLPNDRFFAVRPEGSVSTLKIQRTERGDSAVYLCASSPGPQETQYFGPGTRLLVL.

V gene TRBV9 combines with J gene TRBJ2-5; 8 nucleotides match TRBD1. The germline V gene encodes CDR1 SGDLS and CDR2 YYNGEE. The CDR3 totals 14 residues. V trimming: 4 bases; J trimming: 4 bases; junction bases outside the gene matches: 6. CDR3 residues: CASSSMTGAETQYF. The CDR3 region has the DNA TGTGCCAGCAGCTCGATGACAGGGGCAGAGACCCAGTACTTC.

The chain joins TRBV5-4 to TRBJ1-5; tentatively, D is TRBD1 (5 bases). Germline CDR1 SGHNT, CDR2 YYREEE (reference sequence). The CDR3 spans 14 residues. The V end lost 0 bases, the J end lost 6 bases, and 10 bases lay between the germline ends. The DNA of the CDR3 is TGTGCCAGCAGCTTGGAAGGGGCCGTTCAGCCCCAGCATTTT. It yields the protein CASSLEGAVQPQHF.